Detailed here is one TCR beta chain. TCRdb called the RT-PCR reads again in MiXCR, with one record for every CDR3 protein. Of around 700,000 distinct CDR3 sequences in the sample, 14% were seen once. The CDR3 runs 12 residues. Germline V lookup: CDR1 DFQATT, CDR2 SNEGSKA (reference sequence). V was shortened by 3 bases and J by 8 bases, with 10 bases between the two germline ends. Sequenced sample: memory CD4+ T cells from blood. The V and J genes are TRBV20-1 and TRBJ1-4; D is possibly TRBD1 (5 bases). This TCR was recovered from a female donor in good health, serving as a healthy control. The CDR3, as DNA: TGCAGTGCTAGTTCAGCAGGGGAAAAACTGTTTTTT. Protein: CSASSAGEKLFF.